This TCR beta chain was sequenced during a study of blood T cell repertoires in COVID-19. Germline values: CDR1 SEHNR, CDR2 FQNEAQ (reference sequence). V lost 4 bases and J lost 2; bases outside the gene matches: 13. The CDR3 totals 18 residues. Produced via immunoSEQ multiplex PCR; TCRdb's table is partial and in-frame only. This table holds 260,000 or so clones, roughly 88% found once. The receptor's source is a woman aged 40 to 49 with acute COVID-19. The sequenced material came from PBMCs or T cells enriched from blood (not recorded which). The chain joins TRBV7-9 to TRBJ1-1; 10 bases match TRBD1. The CDR3 DNA sequence: TGTGCCAGCAGCTCCGGGACAGGGGCGTTTGAGAAAAACACTGAAGCTTTCTTT. It encodes CASSSGTGAFEKNTEAFF.